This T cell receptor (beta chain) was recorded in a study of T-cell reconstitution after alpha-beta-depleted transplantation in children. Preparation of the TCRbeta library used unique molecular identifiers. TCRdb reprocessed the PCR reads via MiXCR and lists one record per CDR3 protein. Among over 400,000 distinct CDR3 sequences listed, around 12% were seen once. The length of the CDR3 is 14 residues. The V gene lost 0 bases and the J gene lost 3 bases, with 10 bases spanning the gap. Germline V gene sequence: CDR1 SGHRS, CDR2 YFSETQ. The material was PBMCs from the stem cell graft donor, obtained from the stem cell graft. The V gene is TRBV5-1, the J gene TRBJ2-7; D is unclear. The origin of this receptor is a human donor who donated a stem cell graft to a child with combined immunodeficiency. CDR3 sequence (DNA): TGCGCCAGCAGCTTGGAGTCTCAGAACTACGAGCAGTACTTC. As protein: CASSLESQNYEQYF.